This passage covers 21 T cell receptor beta chains from one sample sequenced in a study of a mutant IDH1 vaccine in newly diagnosed glioma. Time point in this sample: week 35, safety follow-up. Every vaccine dose comprised 300 ug of mutant IDH1 20-mer peptide plus topical imiquimod. These receptors' antigens are unknown. Libraries were prepared by immunoSEQ multiplex PCR; TCRdb keeps only in-frame clonotypes and omits some of them. The sample carries over 25,000 clones, 65% to 85% recorded once. The material sequenced was PBMCs, taken from a glioma patient whose treatment included an IDH1 peptide vaccine. These receptors originate from a woman under 40 with glioma. Some clones in this sample may be carry-over from other donors' samples.

This chain uses TRBV27 with TRBJ2-3, with D perhaps matching TRBD2 (6 bases). Trimming removed 6 bases at V and 0 bases at J, with 16 bases between. CDR3 length: 16 residues. Per the germline V gene, CDR1 is MNHEY and CDR2 is SMNVEV (reference sequence). The CDR3 here is CASRGTFWTSTDTQYF. CDR3 DNA: TGTGCCAGCAGGGGGACTTTTTGGACTAGCACAGATACGCAGTATTTT.

The chain employs TRBV4-1 and TRBJ2-7; 9 bases align to TRBD2. Germline CDR1 MGHRA, CDR2 YSYEKL. The CDR3 sequence is 17 residues long. Trimming removed 0 bases from V and 1 base from J; junction bases left unmatched: 7. The CDR3 loop is CASSQDASGMESYEQYF. In DNA, the CDR3 is TGCGCCAGCAGCCAAGATGCTAGCGGGATGGAGTCCTACGAGCAGTACTTC.

This chain uses TRBV7-2 with TRBJ1-1; D uncertain. The V end lost 1 base, the J end lost 2 bases, and 8 bases lay between the germline ends. Germline values: CDR1 SGHTA, CDR2 FQGNSA. The CDR3 is 14 residues long. The CDR3 reads CASSLVFSNTEAFF. The CDR3 DNA is TGTGCCAGCAGCTTAGTTTTCTCCAACACTGAAGCTTTCTTT.

This clone turned up a few times. This chain joins TRBV27 and TRBJ1-2, with D unresolved. V shed 2 bases and J shed 8 bases, with 12 bases lying between them. Germline V CDR1 and CDR2: MNHEY, SMNVEV (reference sequence). CDR3 length equals 13 residues. The CDR3 DNA reads TGTGCCAGCAGTTTAGGCAGGCATGGGGGCTACACCTTC. Translating gives CASSLGRHGGYTF.

This sequence joins TRBV5-4 and TRBJ2-1; possible D gene TRBD2, 6 bases. V gave up 0 bases and J gave up 9 bases, with 13 bases separating them. Germline CDR1 reads SGHNT; CDR2 reads YYREEE (reference sequence). The CDR3 is made up of 14 amino acids. The CDR3 reads CASSLATSWAEQFF. CDR3 DNA: TGTGCCAGCAGCTTGGCAACTAGCTGGGCTGAGCAGTTCTTC.

This chain links TRBV9 with TRBJ2-1; 10 bases agree with TRBD2. CDR3 length equals 14 residues. Germline V lookup: CDR1 SGDLS, CDR2 YYNGEE. The V gene end was trimmed by 3 bases and the J gene end by 7 bases; junction bases not matched to a gene: 4. The CDR3 DNA follows: TGTGCCAGCAGCGCTAGCGGGAGCAGGAATGAGCAGTTCTTC. The encoded protein is CASSASGSRNEQFF.

The chain joins TRBV7-9 to TRBJ1-4, with D perhaps TRBD1 (6 bases). CDR3 length equals 15 residues. V dropped 5 bases and J dropped 7 bases, with 17 bases sitting between them. CDR1 and CDR2 from the germline V gene are SEHNR and FQNEAQ (reference sequence). For the CDR3, the DNA is TGTGCCAGCAGCCCGCCCAGGGGCGGAGGTGAAAAACTGTTTTTT. Translation gives CASSPPRGGGEKLFF.

The CDR3 DNA sequence: TGTGCCAGCAGCCTCGGGGGGGCGGGCCCCCACAATGAGCAGTTCTTC. The encoded protein is CASSLGGAGPHNEQFF. The rearrangement links TRBV7-9 to TRBJ2-1, with TRBD2 matching 8 bases. Losses at the gene ends were 5 bases for V and 5 bases for J; bases not matched to a gene: 11. The CDR3 extends over 16 amino acids. Germline loops: CDR1 SEHNR, CDR2 FQNEAQ (reference sequence).

This chain joins TRBV2 and TRBJ2-3; 7 nucleotides align to TRBD1. The CDR3 is 16 amino acids. Germline lookup yields CDR1 SNHLY and CDR2 FYNNEI. V shed 6 bases and J 2 bases; nucleotides not matched to a gene: 11. The CDR3 nucleotides are TGTGCCAGCAGGCAAATGTGGGACAGACTCACAGATACGCAGTATTTT. This sequence encodes CASRQMWDRLTDTQYF.

This clone was detected only a few times. DNA of the CDR3: TGTGCCAGCAGTGAACGACAGGCGGACTATGGCTACACCTTC. It encodes CASSERQADYGYTF. The chain employs TRBV2 and TRBJ1-2, with a weak D call TRBD1 (6 bases). This CDR3 comprises 14 residues. The germline V gene encodes CDR1 SNHLY and CDR2 FYNNEI. The germline V and J ends were trimmed by 2 bases and 3 bases, with 10 bases remaining between them.

The genes are TRBV11-3 and TRBJ2-7; TRBD2 matches 16 bases. CDR1 is SGHNT and CDR2 is YENEEA in the germline V gene. V shed 4 bases, J shed 4 bases, and the junction held 10 bases outside the gene matches. This CDR3 comprises 18 residues. The CDR3 nucleotides are TGTGCCAGCAGCTGGACTCCGGGACTAGCGGGAGGGGGTTACGAGCAGTACTTC. Amino acid sequence: CASSWTPGLAGGGYEQYF.

CDR3 in DNA: TGTGCCAGCAGCCAAATTCCGGCATGGGGGTTGGATGAGACCCAGTACTTC. It codes for CASSQIPAWGLDETQYF. The rearrangement uses TRBV14 and TRBJ2-5; D may correspond to TRBD1 or TRBD2 (5 bases each). Germline CDR1 and CDR2: SGHDN and FVKESK. This CDR3 region has 17 residues. V was trimmed by 2 bases and J by 5 bases, leaving 21 bases between them.

The chain couples TRBV4-1 to TRBJ1-2; D is unclear. V was pared by 2 bases and J by 3 bases, with 13 bases between. Germline-derived CDR1 and CDR2 are MGHRA and YSYEKL. This CDR3 spans 15 amino acids. This CDR3 is CASSQRAGEYYGYTF. The CDR3 DNA sequence: TGCGCCAGCAGCCAAAGGGCTGGGGAGTACTATGGCTACACCTTC.

The DNA of the CDR3 is TGTGCCAGCAGCGTAAGCGGGACCGGGGAGCTGTTTTTT. Translating it yields CASSVSGTGELFF. The genes are TRBV9 and TRBJ2-2, with TRBD2 as a possible D gene (6 bases). Between the trimmed V and J ends, which lost 1 base and 5 bases, there was a span of 6 bases. This CDR3 has 13 amino acids. Germline V gives CDR1 SGDLS, CDR2 YYNGEE.

Only a few counts were recorded for this clone. CDR3 coding DNA: TGCAGCGTCGCCCAAGTGGGACAGGGTCACACTGAAGCTTTCTTT. This gives the protein CSVAQVGQGHTEAFF. This chain joins TRBV29-1 and TRBJ1-1; 9 nucleotides line up with TRBD1. The CDR3 contains 15 residues. Trimming at V came to 6 bases and at J to 3 bases, leaving 11 bases not matched to a gene. Looked up from germline, CDR1 is SQVTM and CDR2 is ANQGSEA.

The chain has TRBV20-1 and TRBJ2-7, with D unclear. V shed 1 base and J shed 5 bases, with 3 bases lying between them. This CDR3 region has 10 residues. Germline lookup yields CDR1 DFQATT and CDR2 SNEGSKA (reference sequence). The CDR3 nucleotides are TGCAGTGCTAGAGCCCACGAGCAGTACTTC. It yields the protein CSARAHEQYF.

J is TRBJ2-7 and V is TRBV5-6, with 10 bases that match TRBD2. From germline, CDR1 is SGHDT and CDR2 YYEEEE. The CDR3 is made up of 12 amino acids. The junction had 0 bases not matched to a gene; V was cut back by 4 bases and J by 5 bases. CDR3 DNA sequence: TGTGCCAGCAGCGGGACTAGCGACGAGCAGTACTTC. This translates into CASSGTSDEQYF.

The V call is TRBV10-3, the J call TRBJ2-2; no firm D call. The CDR3 is 12 residues long. Looked up from germline, CDR1 is ENHRY and CDR2 is SYGVKD. Trimming cost V 4 bases and J 6 bases, with 6 bases left between them. DNA of the CDR3: TGTGCCATCAGTGTTGGGGCCGGGGAGCTGTTTTTT. This translates into CAISVGAGELFF.

The chain has TRBV4-2 and TRBJ2-1; the match to TRBD1 covers 7 bases. The CDR3 extends over 17 amino acids. J lost 2 bases, V lost 0 bases, and 7 bases had no gene match. Germline V gene sequence: CDR1 LGHNA, CDR2 YNFKEQ. CDR3 loop: CASSQEVTRGPYNEQFF. The CDR3 nucleotides read TGTGCCAGCAGCCAAGAGGTCACTAGGGGGCCCTACAATGAGCAGTTCTTC.

The gene calls are TRBV4-1 and TRBJ2-3; TRBD2 agrees at 9 bases. Germline CDR1 is MGHRA and CDR2 is YSYEKL. The CDR3 has 17 residues. Unmatched junction bases numbered 7, after V lost 1 base and J lost 2 bases. CDR3 residues: CASSQGLAGTSTDTQYF. The CDR3 DNA reads TGCGCCAGCAGCCAAGGTCTAGCGGGGACGTCCACAGATACGCAGTATTTT.

This chain connects TRBV18 to TRBJ1-4, with a possible D match to TRBD1 (5 bases). Deletions cut 5 bases from V and 11 bases from J, with 15 bases between. This CDR3 comprises 13 residues. Looked up from germline, CDR1 is KGHSH and CDR2 is LQKENI. The CDR3 DNA follows: TGTGCCAGCTCAGGAGGGCCCACAGGCAAACTGTTTTTT. Encoded protein: CASSGGPTGKLFF.